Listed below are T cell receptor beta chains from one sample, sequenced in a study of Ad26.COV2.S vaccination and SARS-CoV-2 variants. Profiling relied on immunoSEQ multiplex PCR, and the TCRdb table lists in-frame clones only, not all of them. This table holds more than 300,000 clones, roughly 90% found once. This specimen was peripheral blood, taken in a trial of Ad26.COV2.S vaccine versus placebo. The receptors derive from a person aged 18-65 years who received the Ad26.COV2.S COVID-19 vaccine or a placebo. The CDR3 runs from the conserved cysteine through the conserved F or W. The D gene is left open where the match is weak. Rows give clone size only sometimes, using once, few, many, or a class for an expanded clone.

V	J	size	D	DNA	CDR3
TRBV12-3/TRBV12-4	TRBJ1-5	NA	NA	TGTGCCAGCAGTTTAGCGGGGAATCAGCCCCAGCATTTT	CASSLAGNQPQHF
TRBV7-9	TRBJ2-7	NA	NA	TGTGCCAGCAGCTTAAGGCAGGACCCACCCTACGAGCAGTACTTC	CASSLRQDPPYEQYF
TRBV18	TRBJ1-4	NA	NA	TGTGCCAGCTCACCCCCAGGCGCAACTAATGAAAAACTGTTTTTT	CASSPPGATNEKLFF
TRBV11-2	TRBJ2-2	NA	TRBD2	TGTGCCAGCAGCTTAGACCCATTCCGACTAGCGGAGGGACCCGGGGAGCTGTTTTTT	CASSLDPFRLAEGPGELFF
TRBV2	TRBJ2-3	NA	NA	TGTGCCAGCGAAGATACGGGGTCTAGCACAGATACGCAGTATTTT	CASEDTGSSTDTQYF
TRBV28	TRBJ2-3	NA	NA	TGTGCCAGCAGTTACACCGGGTCAACAGATACGCAGTATTTT	CASSYTGSTDTQYF
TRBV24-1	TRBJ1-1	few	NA	TGTGCCACCAGTGAGAACACTGAAGCTTTCTTT	CATSENTEAFF
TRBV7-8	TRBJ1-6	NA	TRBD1	TGTGCCAGCAGCTCGGGACAGGGTTCAGATAATTCACCCCTCCACTTT	CASSSGQGSDNSPLHF
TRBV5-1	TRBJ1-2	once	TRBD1	TGCGCCAGCAGCTTACCCGGGACAGGGGGCTACACCTTC	CASSLPGTGGYTF
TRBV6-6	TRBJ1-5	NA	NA	TGTGCCACCGCCTCAGGGACGGGCAATCAGCCCCAGCATTTT	CATASGTGNQPQHF
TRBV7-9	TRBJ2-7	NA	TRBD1	TGTGCCAGCAGACCGCCCCTCGGGACAGGACCGCACGAGCAGTACTTC	CASRPPLGTGPHEQYF
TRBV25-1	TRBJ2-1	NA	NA	TGTGCCAGCGGAGCCCACAGGGCGAGCTCCTACAATGAGCAGTTCTTC	CASGAHRASSYNEQFF
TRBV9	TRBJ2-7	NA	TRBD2	TGTGCCAGCAGCCCAACTAGCGGGCCGCTGTACGAGCAGTACTTC	CASSPTSGPLYEQYF
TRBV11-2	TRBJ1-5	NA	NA	TGTGCCAGCAGCTTAGCGCCCGGGGATCTAGATCAGCCCCAGCATTTT	CASSLAPGDLDQPQHF
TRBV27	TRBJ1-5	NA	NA	TGTGCCAGCAGTTCCCTCAATCAGCCCCAGCATTTT	CASSSLNQPQHF
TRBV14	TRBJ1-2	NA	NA	TGTGCCAGCAGCCAAGATTTAAGAGACACCTATGGCTACACCTTC	CASSQDLRDTYGYTF
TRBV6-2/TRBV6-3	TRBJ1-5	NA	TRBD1	TGTGCCAGCAGTGGACAGGGGCGGAATCAGCCCCAGCATTTT	CASSGQGRNQPQHF